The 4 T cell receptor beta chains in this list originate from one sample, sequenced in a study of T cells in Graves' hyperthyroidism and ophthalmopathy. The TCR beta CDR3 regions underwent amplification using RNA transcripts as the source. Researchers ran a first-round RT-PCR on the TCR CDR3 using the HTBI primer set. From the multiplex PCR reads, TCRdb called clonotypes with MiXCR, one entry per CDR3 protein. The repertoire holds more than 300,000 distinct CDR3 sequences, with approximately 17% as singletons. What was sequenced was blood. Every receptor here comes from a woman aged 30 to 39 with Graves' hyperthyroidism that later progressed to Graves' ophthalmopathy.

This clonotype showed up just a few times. CDR3 sequence (DNA): TGTGCCAGCAGTGAAGCTACGGGGACAGGGGCCATGGAAGGACTGTTTTTT. Translated, it gives CASSEATGTGAMEGLFF. The chain links TRBV6-1 to TRBJ1-4, with 10 bases aligning to TRBD1. The CDR3 has 17 residues. Germline V lookup: CDR1 MNHNS, CDR2 SASEGT. Unmatched junction bases numbered 14, after V lost 0 bases and J lost 13 bases.

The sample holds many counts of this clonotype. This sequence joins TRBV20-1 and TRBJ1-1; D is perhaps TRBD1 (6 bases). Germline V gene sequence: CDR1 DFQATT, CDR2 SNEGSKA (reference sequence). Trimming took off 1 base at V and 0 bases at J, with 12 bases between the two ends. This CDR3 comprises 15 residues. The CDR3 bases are TGCAGTGCTAGAGTATGGGGGCGAGTGAACACTGAAGCTTTCTTT. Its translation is CSARVWGRVNTEAFF.

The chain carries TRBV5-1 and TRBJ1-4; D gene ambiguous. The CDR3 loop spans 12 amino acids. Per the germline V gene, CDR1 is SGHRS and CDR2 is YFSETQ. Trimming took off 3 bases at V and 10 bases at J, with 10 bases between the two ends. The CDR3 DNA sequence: TGCGCCAGCAGCTGGACCGTCGGAAAACTGTTTTTT. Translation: CASSWTVGKLFF. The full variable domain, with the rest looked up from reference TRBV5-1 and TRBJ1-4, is KAGVTQTPRYLIKTRGQQVTLSCSPISGHRSVSWYQQTPGQGLQFLFEYFSETQRNKGNFPGRFSGRQFSNSRSEMNVSTLELGDSALYLCASSWTVGKLFFGSGTQLSVL.

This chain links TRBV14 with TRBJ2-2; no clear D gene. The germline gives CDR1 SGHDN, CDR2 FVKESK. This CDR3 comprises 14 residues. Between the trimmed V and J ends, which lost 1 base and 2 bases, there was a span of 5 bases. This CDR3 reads CASSQARNTGELFF. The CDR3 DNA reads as TGTGCCAGCAGCCAAGCACGAAACACCGGGGAGCTGTTTTTT.